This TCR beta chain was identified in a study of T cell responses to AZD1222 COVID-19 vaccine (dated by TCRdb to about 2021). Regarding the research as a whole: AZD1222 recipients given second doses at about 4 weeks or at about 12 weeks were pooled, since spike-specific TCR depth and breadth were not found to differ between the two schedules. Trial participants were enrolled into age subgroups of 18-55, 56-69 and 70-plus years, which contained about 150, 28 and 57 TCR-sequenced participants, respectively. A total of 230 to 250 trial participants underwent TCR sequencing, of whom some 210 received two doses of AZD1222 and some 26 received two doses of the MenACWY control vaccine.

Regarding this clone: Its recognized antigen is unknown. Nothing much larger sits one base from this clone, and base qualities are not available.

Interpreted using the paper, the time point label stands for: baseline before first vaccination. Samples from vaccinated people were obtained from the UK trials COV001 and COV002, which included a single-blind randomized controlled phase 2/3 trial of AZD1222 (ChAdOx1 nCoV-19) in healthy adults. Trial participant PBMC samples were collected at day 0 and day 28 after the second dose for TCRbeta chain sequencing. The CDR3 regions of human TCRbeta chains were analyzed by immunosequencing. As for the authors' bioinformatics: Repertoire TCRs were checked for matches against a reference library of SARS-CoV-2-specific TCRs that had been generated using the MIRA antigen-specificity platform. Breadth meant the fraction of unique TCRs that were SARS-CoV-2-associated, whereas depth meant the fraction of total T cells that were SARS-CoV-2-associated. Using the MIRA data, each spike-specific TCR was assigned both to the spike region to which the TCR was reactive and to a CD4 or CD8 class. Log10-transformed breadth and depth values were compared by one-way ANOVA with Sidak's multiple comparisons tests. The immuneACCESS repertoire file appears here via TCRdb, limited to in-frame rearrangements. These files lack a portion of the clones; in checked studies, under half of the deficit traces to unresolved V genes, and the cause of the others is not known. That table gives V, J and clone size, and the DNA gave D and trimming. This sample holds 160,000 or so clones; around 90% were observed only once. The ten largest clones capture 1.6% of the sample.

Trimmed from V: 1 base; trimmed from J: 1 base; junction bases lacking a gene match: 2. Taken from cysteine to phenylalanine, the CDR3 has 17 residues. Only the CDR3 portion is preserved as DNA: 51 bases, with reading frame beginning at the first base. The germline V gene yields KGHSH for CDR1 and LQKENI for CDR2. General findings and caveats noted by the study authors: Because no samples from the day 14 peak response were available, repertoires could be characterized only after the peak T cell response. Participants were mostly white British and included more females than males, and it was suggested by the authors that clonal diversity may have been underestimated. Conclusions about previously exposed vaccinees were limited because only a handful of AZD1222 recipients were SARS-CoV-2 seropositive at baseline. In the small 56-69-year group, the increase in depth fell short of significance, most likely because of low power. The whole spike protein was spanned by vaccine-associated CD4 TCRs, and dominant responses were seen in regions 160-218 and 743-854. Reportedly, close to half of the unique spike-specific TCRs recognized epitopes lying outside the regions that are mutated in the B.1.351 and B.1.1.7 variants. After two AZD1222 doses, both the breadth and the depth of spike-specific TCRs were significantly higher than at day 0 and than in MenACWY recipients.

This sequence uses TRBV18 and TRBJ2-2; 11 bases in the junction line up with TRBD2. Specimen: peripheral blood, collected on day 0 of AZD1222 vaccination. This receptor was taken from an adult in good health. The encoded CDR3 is CASSPRGTSGNTGELFF. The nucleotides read TGTGCCAGCTCACCACGAGGGACTAGCGGGAACACCGGGGAGCTGTTTTTT.